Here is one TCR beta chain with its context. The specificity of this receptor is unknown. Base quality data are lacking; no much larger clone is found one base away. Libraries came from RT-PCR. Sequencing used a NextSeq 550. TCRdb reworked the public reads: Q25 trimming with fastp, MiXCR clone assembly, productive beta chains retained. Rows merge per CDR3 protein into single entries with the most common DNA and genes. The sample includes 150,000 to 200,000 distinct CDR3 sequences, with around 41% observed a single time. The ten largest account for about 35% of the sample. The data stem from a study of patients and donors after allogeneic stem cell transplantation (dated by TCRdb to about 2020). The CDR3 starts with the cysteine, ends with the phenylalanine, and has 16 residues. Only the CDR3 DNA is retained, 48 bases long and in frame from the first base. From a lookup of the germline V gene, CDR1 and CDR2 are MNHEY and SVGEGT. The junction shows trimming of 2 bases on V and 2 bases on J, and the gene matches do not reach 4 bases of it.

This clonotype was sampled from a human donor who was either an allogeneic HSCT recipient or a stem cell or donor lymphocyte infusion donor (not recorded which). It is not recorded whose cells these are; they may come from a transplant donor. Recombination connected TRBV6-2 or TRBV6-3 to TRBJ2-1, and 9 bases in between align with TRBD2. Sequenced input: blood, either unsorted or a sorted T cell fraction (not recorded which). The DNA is TGTGCCAGCAGTTACGGGACTAGCTGGGCCTACAATGAGCAGTTCTTC. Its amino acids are CASSYGTSWAYNEQFF.